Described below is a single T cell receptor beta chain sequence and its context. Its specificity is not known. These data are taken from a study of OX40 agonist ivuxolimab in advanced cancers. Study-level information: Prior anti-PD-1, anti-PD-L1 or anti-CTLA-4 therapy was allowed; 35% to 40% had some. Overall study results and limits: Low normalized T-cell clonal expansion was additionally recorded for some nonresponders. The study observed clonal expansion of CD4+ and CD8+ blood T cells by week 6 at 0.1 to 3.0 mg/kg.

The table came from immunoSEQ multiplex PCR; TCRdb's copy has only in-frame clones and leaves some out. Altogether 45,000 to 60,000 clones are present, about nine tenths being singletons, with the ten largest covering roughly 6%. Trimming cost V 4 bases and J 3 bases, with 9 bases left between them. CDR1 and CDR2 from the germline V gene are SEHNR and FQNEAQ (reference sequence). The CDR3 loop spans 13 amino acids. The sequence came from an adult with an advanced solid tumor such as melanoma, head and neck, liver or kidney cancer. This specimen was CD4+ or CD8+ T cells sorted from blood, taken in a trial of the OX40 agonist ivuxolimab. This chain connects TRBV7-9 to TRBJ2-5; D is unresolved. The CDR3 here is CASSSDWKETQYF. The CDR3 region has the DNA TGTGCCAGCAGCTCCGACTGGAAAGAGACCCAGTACTTC.